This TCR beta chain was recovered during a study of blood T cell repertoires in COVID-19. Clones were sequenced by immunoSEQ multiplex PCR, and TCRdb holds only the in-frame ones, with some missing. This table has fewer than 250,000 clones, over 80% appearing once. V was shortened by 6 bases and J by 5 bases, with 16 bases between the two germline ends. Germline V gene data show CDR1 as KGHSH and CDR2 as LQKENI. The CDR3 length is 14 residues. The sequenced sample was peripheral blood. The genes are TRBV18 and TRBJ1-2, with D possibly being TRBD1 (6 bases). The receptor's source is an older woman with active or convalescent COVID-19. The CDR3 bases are TGTGCCAGCTCCCTCACAGGGTATGGGTATGGCTACACCTTC. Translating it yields CASSLTGYGYGYTF.